This T cell receptor (beta chain) derives from a study of CD8+CD57+ T cells in acquired aplastic anemia. CDR3 and TCR beta VDJ profiling relied on a genomic DNA template. Each CDR3 protein is one row after TCRdb ran MiXCR on the reads. The table has roughly 290,000 distinct CDR3 sequences, 56% seen once. Study-level findings and limits: Patients and controls turned out to have approximately 29 CD8+ CDR3 sequences in common. CD8+ Simpson's diversity showed no significant patient-control difference.

All sequencing subjects had displayed CD8+CD57+ cell expansion on flow cytometry. Patients uniformly had severe acquired aplastic anemia. Sampling of blood occurred while the patients had still received no therapy. This clonotype showed up just a few times. Its specificity is unknown. The specimen was sorted CD4+, CD8+, or CD8+CD57+ T cells (not recorded which) from PBMCs. This sequence was found in a human donor with aplastic anemia.

CDR3 protein: CASSTQGAYSPLHF. CDR3 coding DNA: TGTGCCAGCAGCACACAGGGGGCCTATTCACCCCTCCACTTT. The chain links TRBV7-9 to TRBJ1-6; 9 bases fit TRBD1. The trim removed 5 bases at V and 8 bases at J, leaving 4 bases unmatched. Germline CDR1 is SEHNR and CDR2 is FQNEAQ (reference sequence). The CDR3 is 14 residues long.